The T cell receptor beta chain under discussion was sequenced for a study of identical twins. MiXCR, applied by TCRdb to the 5' RACE reads, yields one record per CDR3 protein. The data hold 500,000 or so distinct CDR3 sequences, with approximately 22% observed a single time. CDR3 length equals 18 residues. Trimming left V 0 bases short and J 4 bases short, with 21 bases between. Germline loops: CDR1 SGHDT, CDR2 YYEEEE. These data also formed part of another study, on T cells expressing NK-cell markers. That source reports: Source material for TCR beta repertoires consisted of sorted CD3+CD56+NKG2C+, CD3+CD56+NKG2C- and CD3+CD56-NKG2C+ T cells. Restricting sorting to alpha-beta TCR T cells was achieved in several experiments by an anti-gamma-delta TCR antibody. It is unclear if expanded NKG2C-expressing clones target HCMV antigens.

The sequence came from a woman aged 18-35 years in good health. The chain couples TRBV5-6 to TRBJ2-3; D tentatively fits TRBD1 or TRBD2 (6 bases each). The sequenced sample was CD4+ T cells sorted from blood. Here the CDR3 reads CASSLAIRDKGRSDTQYF. The CDR3 region has the DNA TGTGCCAGCAGCTTGGCCATCAGGGACAAGGGGAGGTCAGATACGCAGTATTTT.